This entry features one T cell receptor (beta chain) sequence. V lost 2 bases to trimming and J lost 0 bases, with 9 bases between them. Germline CDR1 and CDR2: SGDLS and YYNGEE. The CDR3 runs 15 residues. Generated by immunoSEQ multiplex PCR, the TCRdb table keeps only in-frame clones and is missing some. There are some 150,000 clones in the sample; roughly nine tenths occur only once, and roughly 2.7% lies in the top ten. The entry originates in a study of cytomegalovirus exposure and HLA in healthy donors. This clonotype originated in a man aged 18 to 30 in good health and CMV-seropositive. The V and J genes are TRBV9 and TRBJ2-1; D is possibly TRBD2 (6 bases). The sample was PBMCs. The CDR3 DNA is TGTGCCAGCAGCGTTTTGGGGGGCTCCTACAATGAGCAGTTCTTC. Translated, it gives CASSVLGGSYNEQFF.